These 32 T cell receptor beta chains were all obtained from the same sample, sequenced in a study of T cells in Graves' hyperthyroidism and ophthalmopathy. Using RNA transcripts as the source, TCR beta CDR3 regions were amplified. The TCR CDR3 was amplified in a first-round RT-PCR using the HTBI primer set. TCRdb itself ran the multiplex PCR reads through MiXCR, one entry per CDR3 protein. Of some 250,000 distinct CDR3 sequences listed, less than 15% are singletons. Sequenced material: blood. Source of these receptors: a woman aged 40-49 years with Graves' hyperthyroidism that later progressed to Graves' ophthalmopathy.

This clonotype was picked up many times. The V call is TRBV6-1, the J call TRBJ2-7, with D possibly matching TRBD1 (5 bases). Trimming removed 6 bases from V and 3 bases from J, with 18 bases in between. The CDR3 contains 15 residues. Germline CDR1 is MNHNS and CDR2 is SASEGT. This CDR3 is CASSNSDGHRYEQYF. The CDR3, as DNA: TGTGCCAGCAGCAATTCCGACGGACACCGCTACGAGCAGTACTTC.

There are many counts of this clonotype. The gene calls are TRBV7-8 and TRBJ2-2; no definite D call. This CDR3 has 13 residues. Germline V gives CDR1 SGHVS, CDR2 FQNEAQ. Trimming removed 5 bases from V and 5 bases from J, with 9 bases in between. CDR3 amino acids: CASSLGPTGELFF. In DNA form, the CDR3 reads TGTGCCAGCAGCCTAGGACCAACCGGGGAGCTGTTTTTT.

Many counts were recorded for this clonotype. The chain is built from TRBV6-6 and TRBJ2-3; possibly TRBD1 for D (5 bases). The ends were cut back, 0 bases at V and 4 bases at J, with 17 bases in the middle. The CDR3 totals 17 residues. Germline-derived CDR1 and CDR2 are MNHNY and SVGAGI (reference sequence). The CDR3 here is CASSYSKGFAFADTQYF. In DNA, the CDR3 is TGTGCCAGCAGTTACTCGAAGGGGTTCGCTTTCGCAGATACGCAGTATTTT.

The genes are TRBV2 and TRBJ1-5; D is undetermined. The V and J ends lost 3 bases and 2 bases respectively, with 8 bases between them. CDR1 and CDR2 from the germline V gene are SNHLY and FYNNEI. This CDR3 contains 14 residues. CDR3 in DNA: TGTGCCAGCAGTGATAGGGTAGGCAATCAGCCCCAGCATTTT. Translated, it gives CASSDRVGNQPQHF.

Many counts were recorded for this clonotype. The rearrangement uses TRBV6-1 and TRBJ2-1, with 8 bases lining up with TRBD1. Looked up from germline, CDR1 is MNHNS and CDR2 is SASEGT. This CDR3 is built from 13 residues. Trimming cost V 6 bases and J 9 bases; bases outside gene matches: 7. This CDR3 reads CASRDGQGGEQFF. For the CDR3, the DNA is TGTGCCAGCAGAGACGGACAGGGCGGTGAGCAGTTCTTC.

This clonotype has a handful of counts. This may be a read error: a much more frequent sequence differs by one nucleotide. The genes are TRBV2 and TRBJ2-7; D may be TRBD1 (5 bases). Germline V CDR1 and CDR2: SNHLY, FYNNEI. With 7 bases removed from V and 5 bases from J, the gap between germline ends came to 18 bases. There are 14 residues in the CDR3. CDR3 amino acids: CASMQWQGAHEQYF. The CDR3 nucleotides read TGTGCCAGCATGCAATGGCAGGGTGCCCACGAGCAGTACTTC.

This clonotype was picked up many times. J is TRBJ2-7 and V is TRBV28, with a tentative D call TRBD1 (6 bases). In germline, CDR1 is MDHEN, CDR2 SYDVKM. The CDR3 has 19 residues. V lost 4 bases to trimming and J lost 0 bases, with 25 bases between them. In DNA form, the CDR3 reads TGTGCCAGCAGTTCCTCGGACCCAGGGGCTTTCCCCAGCTCCTACGAGCAGTACTTC. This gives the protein CASSSSDPGAFPSSYEQYF.

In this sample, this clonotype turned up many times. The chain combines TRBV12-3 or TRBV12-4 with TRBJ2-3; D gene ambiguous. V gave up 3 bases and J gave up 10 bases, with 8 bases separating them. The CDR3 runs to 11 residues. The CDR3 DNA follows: TGTGCCAGCAGTTTTACACGAGCGCAGTATTTT. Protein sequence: CASSFTRAQYF.

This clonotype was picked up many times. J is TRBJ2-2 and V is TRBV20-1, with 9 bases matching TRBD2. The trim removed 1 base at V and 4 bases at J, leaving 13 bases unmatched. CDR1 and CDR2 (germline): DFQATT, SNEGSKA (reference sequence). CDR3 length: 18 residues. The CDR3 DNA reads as TGCAGTGCTAGAGGCAGTTCGGCGGGAGGGCTATTCACCGGGGAGCTGTTTTTT. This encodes CSARGSSAGGLFTGELFF.

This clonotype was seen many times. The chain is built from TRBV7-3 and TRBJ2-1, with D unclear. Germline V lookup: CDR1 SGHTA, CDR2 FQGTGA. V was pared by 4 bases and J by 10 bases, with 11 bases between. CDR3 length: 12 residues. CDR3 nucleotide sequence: TGTGCCAGCAGCTCAACTTCCGGGGAGCAGTTCTTC. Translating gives CASSSTSGEQFF.

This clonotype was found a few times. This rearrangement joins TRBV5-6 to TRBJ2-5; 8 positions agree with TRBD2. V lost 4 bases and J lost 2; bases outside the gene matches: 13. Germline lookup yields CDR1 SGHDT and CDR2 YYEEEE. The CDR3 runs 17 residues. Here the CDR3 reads CASSRGGRLAGQETQYF. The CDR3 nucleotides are TGTGCCAGCAGCCGGGGGGGAAGGTTAGCGGGACAAGAGACCCAGTACTTC.

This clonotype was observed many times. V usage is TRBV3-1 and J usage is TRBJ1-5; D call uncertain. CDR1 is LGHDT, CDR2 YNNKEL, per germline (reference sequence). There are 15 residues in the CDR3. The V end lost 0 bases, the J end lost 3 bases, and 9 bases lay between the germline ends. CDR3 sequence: CASSQDPGSNQPQHF. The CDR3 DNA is TGTGCCAGCAGCCAAGATCCGGGGTCCAATCAGCCCCAGCATTTT.

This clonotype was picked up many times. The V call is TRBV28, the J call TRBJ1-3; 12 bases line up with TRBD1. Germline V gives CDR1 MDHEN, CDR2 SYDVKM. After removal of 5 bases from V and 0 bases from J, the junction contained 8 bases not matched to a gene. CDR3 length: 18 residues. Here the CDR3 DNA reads TGTGCCAGCAGTGAGGGGACAGGGGGCTCGTCCTCTGGAAACACCATATATTTT. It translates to CASSEGTGGSSSGNTIYF. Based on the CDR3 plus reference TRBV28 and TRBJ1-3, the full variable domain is DVKVTQSSRYLVKRTGEKVFLECVQDMDHENMFWYRQDPGLGLRLIYFSYDVKMKEKGDIPEGYSVSREKKERFSLILESASTNQTSMYLCASSEGTGGSSSGNTIYFGEGSWLTVV.

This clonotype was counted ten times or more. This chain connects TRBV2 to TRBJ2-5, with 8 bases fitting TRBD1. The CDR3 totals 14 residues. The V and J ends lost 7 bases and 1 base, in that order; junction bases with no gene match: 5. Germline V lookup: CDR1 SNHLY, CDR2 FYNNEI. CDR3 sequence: CASNGQGAQETQYF. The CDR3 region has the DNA TGTGCCAGCAACGGACAGGGAGCCCAAGAGACCCAGTACTTC. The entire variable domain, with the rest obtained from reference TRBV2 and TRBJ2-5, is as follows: EPEVTQTPSHQVTQMGQEVILRCVPISNHLYFYWYRQILGQKVEFLVSFYNNEISEKSEIFDDQFSVERPDGSNFTLKIRSTKLEDSAMYFCASNGQGAQETQYFGPGTRLLVL.

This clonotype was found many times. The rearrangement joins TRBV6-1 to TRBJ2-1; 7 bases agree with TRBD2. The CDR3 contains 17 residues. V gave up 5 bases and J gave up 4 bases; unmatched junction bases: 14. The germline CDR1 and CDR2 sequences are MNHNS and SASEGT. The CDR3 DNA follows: TGTGCCAGCAGTTACCGGCCTAGCGGAGGGCCTTACAATGAGCAGTTCTTC. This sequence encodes CASSYRPSGGPYNEQFF.

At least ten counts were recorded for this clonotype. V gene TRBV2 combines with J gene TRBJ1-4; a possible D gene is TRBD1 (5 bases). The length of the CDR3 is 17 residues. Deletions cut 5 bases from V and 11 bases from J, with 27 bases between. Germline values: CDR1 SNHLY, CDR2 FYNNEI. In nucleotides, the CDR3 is TGTGCCAGCAGTCCACATCCCCCCCGTGGGATTGGGGGGAAACTGTTTTTT. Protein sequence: CASSPHPPRGIGGKLFF.

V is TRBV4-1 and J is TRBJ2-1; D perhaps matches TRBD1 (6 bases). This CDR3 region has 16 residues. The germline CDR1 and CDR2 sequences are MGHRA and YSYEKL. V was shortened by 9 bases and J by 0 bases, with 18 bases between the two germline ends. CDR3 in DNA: TGCGCCAGTACAGGGTTGAGCGGCGGCTCCTACAATGAGCAGTTCTTC. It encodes CASTGLSGGSYNEQFF.

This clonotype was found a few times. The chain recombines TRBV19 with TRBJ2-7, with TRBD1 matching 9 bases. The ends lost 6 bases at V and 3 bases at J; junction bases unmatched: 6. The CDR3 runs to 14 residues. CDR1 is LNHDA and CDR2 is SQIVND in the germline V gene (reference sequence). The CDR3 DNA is TGTGCCAGTAGCACCGGGACAGGGCTCTACGAGCAGTACTTC. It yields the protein CASSTGTGLYEQYF.

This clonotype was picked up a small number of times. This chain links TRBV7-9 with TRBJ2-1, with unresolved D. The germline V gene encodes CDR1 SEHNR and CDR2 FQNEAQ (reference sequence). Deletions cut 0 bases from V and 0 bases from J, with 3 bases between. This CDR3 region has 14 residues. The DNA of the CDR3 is TGTGCCAGCAGCTTAGCCGGCTCCTACAATGAGCAGTTCTTC. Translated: CASSLAGSYNEQFF.

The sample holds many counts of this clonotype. The CDR3 nucleotides read TGTGCCAGCAGTAATCGGGGCGGGACGAGCTCCTACGAGCAGTACTTC. Protein sequence: CASSNRGGTSSYEQYF. The gene calls are TRBV7-9 and TRBJ2-7, with D tentatively TRBD2 (6 bases). The V and J ends lost 6 bases and 0 bases respectively, with 18 bases between them. There are 16 residues in the CDR3. CDR1 and CDR2 from the germline V gene are SEHNR and FQNEAQ (reference sequence).

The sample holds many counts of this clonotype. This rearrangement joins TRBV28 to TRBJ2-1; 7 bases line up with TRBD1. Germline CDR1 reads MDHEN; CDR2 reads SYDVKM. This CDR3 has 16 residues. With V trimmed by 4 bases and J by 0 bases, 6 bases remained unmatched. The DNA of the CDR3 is TGTGCCAGCAGTTCTGGACAGGCAAGCTCCTACAATGAGCAGTTCTTC. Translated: CASSSGQASSYNEQFF.

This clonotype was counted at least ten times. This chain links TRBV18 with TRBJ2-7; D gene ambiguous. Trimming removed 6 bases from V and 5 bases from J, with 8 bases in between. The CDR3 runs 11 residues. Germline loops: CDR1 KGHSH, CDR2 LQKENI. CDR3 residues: CASSNRDEQYF. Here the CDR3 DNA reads TGTGCCAGCTCGAATCGGGACGAGCAGTACTTC. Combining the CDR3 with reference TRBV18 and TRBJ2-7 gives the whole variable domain NAGVMQNPRHLVRRRGQEARLRCSPMKGHSHVYWYRQLPEEGLKFMVYLQKENIIDESGMPKERFSAEFPKEGPSILRIQQVVRGDSAAYFCASSNRDEQYFGPGTRLTVT.

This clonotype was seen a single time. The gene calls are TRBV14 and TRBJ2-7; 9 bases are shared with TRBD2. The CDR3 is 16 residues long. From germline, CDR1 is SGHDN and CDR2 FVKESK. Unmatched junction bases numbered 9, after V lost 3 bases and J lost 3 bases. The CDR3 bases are TGTGCCAGCAGCCATGGAACCGGGACTAGCTTCTACGAGCAGTACTTC. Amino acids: CASSHGTGTSFYEQYF.

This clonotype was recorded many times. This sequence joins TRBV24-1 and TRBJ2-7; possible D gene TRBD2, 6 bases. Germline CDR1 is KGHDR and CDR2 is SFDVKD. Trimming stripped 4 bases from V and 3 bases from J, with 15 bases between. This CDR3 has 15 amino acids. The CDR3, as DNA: TGTGCCACCAGTGAAATGGCGGGAAGTTACTACGAGCAGTACTTC. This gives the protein CATSEMAGSYYEQYF.

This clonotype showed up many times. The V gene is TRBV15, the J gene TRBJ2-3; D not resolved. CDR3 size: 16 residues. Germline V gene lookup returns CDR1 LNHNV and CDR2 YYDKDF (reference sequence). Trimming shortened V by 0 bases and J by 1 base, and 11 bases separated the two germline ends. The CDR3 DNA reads TGTGCCACCAGCAGAGATATCGCACTACGCACAGATACGCAGTATTTT. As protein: CATSRDIALRTDTQYF.

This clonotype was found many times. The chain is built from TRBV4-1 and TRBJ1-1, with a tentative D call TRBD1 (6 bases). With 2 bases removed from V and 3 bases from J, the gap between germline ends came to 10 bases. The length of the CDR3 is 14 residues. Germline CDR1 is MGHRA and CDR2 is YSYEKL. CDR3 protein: CASSQNREDTEAFF. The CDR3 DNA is TGCGCCAGCAGCCAAAACAGGGAGGACACTGAAGCTTTCTTT.

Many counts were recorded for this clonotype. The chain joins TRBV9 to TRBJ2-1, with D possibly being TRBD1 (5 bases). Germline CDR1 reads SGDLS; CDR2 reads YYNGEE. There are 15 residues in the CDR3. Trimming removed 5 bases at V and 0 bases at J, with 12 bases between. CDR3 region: CASRGRDDSYNEQFF. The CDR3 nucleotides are TGTGCCAGCAGAGGCAGGGATGACTCCTACAATGAGCAGTTCTTC. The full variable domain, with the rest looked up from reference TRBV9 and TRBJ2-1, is DSGVTQTPKHLITATGQRVTLRCSPRSGDLSVYWYQQSLDQGLQFLIQYYNGEERAKGNILERFSAQQFPDLHSELNLSSLELGDSALYFCASRGRDDSYNEQFFGPGTRLTVL.

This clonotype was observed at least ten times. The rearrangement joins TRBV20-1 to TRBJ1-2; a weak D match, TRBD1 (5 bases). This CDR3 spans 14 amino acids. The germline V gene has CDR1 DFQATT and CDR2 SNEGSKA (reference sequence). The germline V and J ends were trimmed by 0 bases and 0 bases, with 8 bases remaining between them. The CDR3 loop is CSARESTANYGYTF. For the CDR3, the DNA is TGCAGTGCTAGAGAGTCGACAGCTAACTATGGCTACACCTTC.

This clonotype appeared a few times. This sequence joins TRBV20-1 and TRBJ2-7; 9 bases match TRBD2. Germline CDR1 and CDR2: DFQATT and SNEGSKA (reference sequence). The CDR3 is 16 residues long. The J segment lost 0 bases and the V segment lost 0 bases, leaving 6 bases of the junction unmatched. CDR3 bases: TGCAGTGCTAGAGATCAACTAGCGGGTGACTCCTACGAGCAGTACTTC. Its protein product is CSARDQLAGDSYEQYF.

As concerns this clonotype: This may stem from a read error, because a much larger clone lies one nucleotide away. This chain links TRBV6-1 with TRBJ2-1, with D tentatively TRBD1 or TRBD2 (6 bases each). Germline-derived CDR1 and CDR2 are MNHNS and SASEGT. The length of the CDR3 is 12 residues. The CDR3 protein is CAGGLGNNGQFF. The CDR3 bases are TGTGCGGGGGGCCTAGGCAACAATGGGCAGTTCTTC.

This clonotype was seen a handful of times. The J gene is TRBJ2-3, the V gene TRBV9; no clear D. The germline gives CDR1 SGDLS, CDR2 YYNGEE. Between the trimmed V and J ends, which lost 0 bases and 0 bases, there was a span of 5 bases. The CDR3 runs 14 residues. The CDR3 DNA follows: TGTGCCAGCAGCGTAGGCAGAAGCACAGATACGCAGTATTTT. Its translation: CASSVGRSTDTQYF.

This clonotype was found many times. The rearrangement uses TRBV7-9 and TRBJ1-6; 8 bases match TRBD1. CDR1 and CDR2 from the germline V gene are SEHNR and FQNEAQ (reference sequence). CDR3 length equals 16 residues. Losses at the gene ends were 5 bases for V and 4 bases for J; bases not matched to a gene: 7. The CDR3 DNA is TGTGCCAGCAGCGCGGGGACAGGTTTTTATAATTCACCCCTCCACTTT. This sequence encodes CASSAGTGFYNSPLHF.